This is a list of T cell receptor beta chains from one sample in a study of blood T cell repertoires in COVID-19. The data were produced by immunoSEQ multiplex PCR, yet TCRdb's version contains in-frame clones alone and is incomplete. The table shows 100,000 to 150,000 clones, with 78% occurring only once. The sample consisted of peripheral blood. The receptors originated from an older man with acute or convalescent COVID-19. CDR3s include the opening cysteine and the closing phenylalanine or tryptophan. D genes are given only for firm matches. A clone size is listed for some rows: how often the clone was seen (once, few, many), or a class if it is expanded.

J,D,V,size,CDR3,DNA
TRBJ2-7,NA,TRBV19,NA,CASAPRGDPGEQYF,TGTGCCAGTGCTCCCCGCGGCGACCCCGGCGAGCAGTACTTC
TRBJ2-5,TRBD1,TRBV25-1,NA,CASSAGAGTGVQETQYF,TGTGCCAGCAGTGCTGGAGCCGGGACAGGGGTCCAAGAGACCCAGTACTTC
TRBJ2-1,TRBD1,TRBV2,once,CASRDAGTGWDNEQFF,TGTGCCAGCAGAGACGCGGGGACAGGGTGGGACAATGAGCAGTTCTTC
TRBJ2-5,TRBD1,TRBV7-2,NA,CAGQENSWEETQYF,TGTGCCGGACAGGAGAATTCGTGGGAAGAGACCCAGTACTTC
TRBJ2-1,NA,TRBV6-2/TRBV6-3,NA,CASSSSISVIANNEQFF,TGTGCCAGCAGTTCGTCGATTTCTGTGATAGCGAACAATGAGCAGTTCTTC
TRBJ1-4,NA,TRBV5-5,NA,CASSLLGGGKRGEKLFF,TGTGCCAGCAGCTTGCTCGGCGGGGGGAAGAGGGGTGAAAAACTGTTTTTT
TRBJ1-2,NA,TRBV7-9,NA,CASSSTVAGTYGYTF,TGTGCCAGCAGCTCGACAGTGGCCGGGACTTATGGCTACACCTTC
TRBJ2-1,TRBD2,TRBV3-1/TRBV3-2,NA,CASSPRTSGGAGNEQFF,TGTGCCAGCAGCCCCCGGACTAGCGGGGGGGCGGGCAATGAGCAGTTCTTC
TRBJ1-2,TRBD1,TRBV15,NA,CATRNDRGRSGYTF,TGTGCCACCAGGAATGACAGGGGGCGAAGTGGCTACACCTTC
TRBJ1-2,NA,TRBV24-1,NA,CATSDDRGTNYGYTF,TGTGCCACCAGTGATGACCGGGGTACTAACTATGGCTACACCTTC
TRBJ1-2,TRBD1,TRBV2,NA,CASREQGATYGYTF,TGTGCCAGCAGAGAACAGGGGGCGACCTATGGCTACACCTTC
TRBJ2-7,TRBD1,TRBV6-5,once,CASREVEGAEQYF,TGTGCCAGCAGGGAGGTAGAGGGGGCCGAGCAGTACTTC
TRBJ2-7,NA,TRBV6-2/TRBV6-3,NA,CASSPSFPRANEQYF,TGTGCCAGCAGCCCCTCCTTCCCGAGGGCTAACGAGCAGTACTTC
TRBJ1-1,NA,TRBV7-8,NA,CASSHRWRENTEAFF,TGTGCCAGCAGTCATAGGTGGAGGGAGAACACTGAAGCTTTCTTT
TRBJ1-1,TRBD1,TRBV19,NA,CASSIQGANTEAFF,TGTGCCAGTAGTATACAGGGGGCGAACACTGAAGCTTTCTTT
TRBJ1-6,TRBD1,TRBV6-4,few,CANTTGTEINSPLHF,TGTGCCAATACGACCGGGACAGAAATCAATTCACCCCTCCACTTT
TRBJ1-5,NA,TRBV19,NA,CASSPEGDSNQPQHF,TGTGCCAGTAGTCCAGAGGGGGATAGCAATCAGCCCCAGCATTTT
TRBJ1-2,TRBD1,TRBV5-5,NA,CASSRDRAGYGYTF,TGTGCCAGCAGTCGTGACAGGGCGGGCTATGGCTACACCTTC
TRBJ1-4,NA,TRBV5-1,NA,CASSATGTNEKLFF,TGCGCCAGCAGCGCGACGGGAACTAATGAAAAACTGTTTTTT
TRBJ1-2,NA,TRBV9,NA,CASSVSNLYGYTF,TGTGCCAGCAGCGTTAGCAACCTCTATGGCTACACCTTC
TRBJ1-2,NA,TRBV12-3/TRBV12-4,few,CASSEGVWLAF,TGTGCCAGCAGCGAAGGGGTCTGGTTGGCCTTC
TRBJ1-1,NA,TRBV4-2,NA,CASSQGVTADTEAFF,TGTGCCAGCAGCCAAGGAGTGACGGCGGACACTGAAGCTTTCTTT
TRBJ1-5,TRBD1,TRBV3-1/TRBV3-2,NA,CASSQDLTPGGPRTNQPQHF,TGTGCCAGCAGCCAAGATTTGACACCAGGGGGTCCCCGCACCAATCAGCCCCAGCATTTT
TRBJ1-2,TRBD1,TRBV6-2/TRBV6-3,NA,CASSAPGQAYGYTF,TGTGCCAGCAGTGCACCGGGACAGGCTTATGGCTACACCTTC
TRBJ1-5,NA,TRBV2,many,CASSPREGVGNQPQHF,TGTGCCAGCAGTCCTAGAGAGGGGGTCGGCAATCAGCCCCAGCATTTT
TRBJ1-3,TRBD1,TRBV6-1,NA,CASSDPGQGSGNTIYF,TGTGCCAGCAGTGATCCGGGACAGGGATCTGGAAACACCATATATTTT
TRBJ2-7,TRBD2,TRBV2,NA,CASTGAGLVSYEQYF,TGTGCCAGCACCGGAGCGGGACTAGTATCCTACGAGCAGTACTTC
TRBJ1-2,NA,TRBV27,NA,CASSLSWLAQGYGYTF,TGTGCCAGCAGTTTATCGTGGCTTGCGCAGGGCTATGGCTACACCTTC
TRBJ2-7,NA,TRBV28,NA,CASSYRDRGQYF,TGTGCCAGCAGTTACAGGGATCGAGGGCAGTACTTC
TRBJ1-3,NA,TRBV15,NA,CATSRASGERFF,TGTGCCACCAGCAGAGCGTCAGGCGAGCGGTTTTTT
TRBJ1-6,NA,TRBV27,few,CASSLNSDSPLHF,TGTGCCAGCAGTTTAAATTCAGATTCACCCCTCCACTTT
TRBJ2-7,TRBD1,TRBV27,NA,CASSPRDRRPYEQYF,TGTGCCAGCAGCCCCCGGGACAGAAGACCCTACGAGCAGTACTTC
TRBJ2-7,NA,TRBV7-3,NA,CASSFSGPGGEQYF,TGTGCCAGCAGCTTTAGCGGTCCTGGGGGCGAGCAGTACTTC
TRBJ1-2,NA,TRBV11-1,NA,CASSFLQSSAYTF,TGTGCCAGCAGCTTTTTACAGTCGTCCGCCTACACCTTC
TRBJ1-2,TRBD1,TRBV9,NA,CASSVSDRVAYGYTF,TGTGCCAGCAGCGTATCGGACAGGGTGGCTTATGGCTACACCTTC
TRBJ2-5,TRBD2,TRBV6-2/TRBV6-3,NA,CASSLLYVGGDEEETQYF,TGTGCCAGCAGCCTCCTGTACGTGGGGGGGGATGAGGAAGAGACCCAGTACTTC
TRBJ1-3,TRBD1,TRBV2,NA,CASSEQGGRNTIYF,TGTGCCAGCAGTGAACAGGGGGGAAGAAACACCATATATTTT
TRBJ1-4,TRBD1,TRBV19,NA,CASSPAEDRGRRFF,TGTGCCAGTAGTCCAGCCGAGGACAGGGGGCGTAGGTTTTTT
TRBJ1-1,NA,TRBV5-1,NA,CASSLVGGPETEAFF,TGCGCCAGCAGCTTGGTGGGAGGGCCGGAGACTGAAGCTTTCTTT
TRBJ2-1,NA,TRBV12-3/TRBV12-4,NA,CASSPRGGTEQFF,TGTGCCAGCAGCCCCCGGGGCGGGACTGAGCAGTTCTTC
TRBJ1-2,TRBD1,TRBV27,many,CASSETGGPYGYTF,TGTGCCAGCAGTGAAACAGGGGGCCCATATGGCTACACCTTC
TRBJ1-5,TRBD1,TRBV3-1/TRBV3-2,NA,CASSPVGQGIQPQHF,TGTGCCAGCAGCCCTGTGGGACAGGGTATTCAGCCCCAGCATTTT
TRBJ2-1,NA,TRBV21-1,NA,CASSKGTSGGIYNEQFF,TGTGCCAGCAGCAAAGGGACTAGCGGGGGGATCTACAATGAGCAGTTCTTC
TRBJ1-3,NA,TRBV7-9,NA,CASSSFGQPDSGNTIYF,TGTGCCAGCAGCTCTTTTGGCCAACCGGACAGTGGAAACACCATATATTTT
TRBJ1-2,NA,TRBV14,NA,CASSQVQGGGYTF,TGTGCCAGCAGCCAAGTACAGGGAGGGGGCTACACCTTC
TRBJ1-2,NA,TRBV15,NA,CATSSGAGVPYGYTF,TGTGCCACCAGCAGTGGGGCAGGGGTTCCCTATGGCTACACCTTC
TRBJ2-2,NA,TRBV24-1,NA,CATSIGGEGDTGELFF,TGTGCCACCAGTATTGGAGGGGAAGGGGACACCGGGGAGCTGTTTTTT
TRBJ2-3,NA,TRBV12-5,NA,CASGRLAHSSTDTQYF,TGTGCTAGTGGTCGGCTAGCGCACTCTAGCACAGATACGCAGTATTTT
TRBJ2-7,NA,TRBV5-1,once,CASSPGTLSSYEQYF,TGCGCCAGCAGCCCCGGGACACTGAGCTCCTACGAGCAGTACTTC